The present entry profiles one T cell receptor (beta chain) with its context. Its antigen is not known. Trimming stripped 3 bases from V and 3 bases from J, with 16 bases between. CDR3 size: 15 residues. From germline, CDR1 is SGDLS and CDR2 YYNGEE. The record originates from a study of shared clonotypes between healthy human individuals. General study results and limits: A limitation of the genetic and exposure-history diversity represented arose from few donors.

The repertoire was sequenced with immunoSEQ multiplex PCR; TCRdb's copy has only in-frame clones and lacks some. The table records about 580,000 clones, 95% to 98% of them present only once. CD8 cells regarded as naive lacked CD45RO, were positively chosen for CCR7, and omitted terminally differentiated effector memory CD45RA+ cells. This TCR was recovered from a man aged 30-40 years in good health. This chain joins TRBV9 and TRBJ2-7; D is possibly TRBD1 (6 bases). The sample was naive CD8+ T cells sorted from blood. The CDR3 sequence is CASSGARDKIYEQYF. The CDR3 DNA reads TGTGCCAGCAGCGGGGCCCGGGACAAGATCTACGAGCAGTACTTC. Full variable domain (remainder filled in from reference TRBV9 and TRBJ2-7): DSGVTQTPKHLITATGQRVTLRCSPRSGDLSVYWYQQSLDQGLQFLIQYYNGEERAKGNILERFSAQQFPDLHSELNLSSLELGDSALYFCASSGARDKIYEQYFGPGTRLTVT.